The next 29 T cell receptor beta chains were all read from a single sample in a study of T cell clonality in common variable immunodeficiency. Some clones are missing from TCRdb's copy, which holds only in-frame ones; the method was immunoSEQ multiplex PCR. This sample carries tens of thousands of clones, none of them present only once. Material for sequencing was peripheral blood mononuclear cells. The receptors originated from a person aged 18 to 70 in good health.

The table lists this clone with many counts. The CDR3 here is CSVALRKTGGDIQYF. The DNA read from the CDR3 is TGCAGCGTTGCCCTTCGTAAGACAGGGGGGGACATT. The chain uses TRBV29-1 and TRBJ2-4; 9 positions match TRBD1. The read gets to within 3 residues of the CDR3 end, and the germline J gene fills in the rest. Trimming took 4 bases from V and 8 from J; bases not matched to a gene: 12. Germline loops: CDR1 SQVTM, CDR2 ANQGSEA. The CDR3 has 15 amino acids.

This clone occurred many times. The read terminates 3 residues ahead of where the CDR3 ends, so the germline J gene completes it. The chain uses TRBV5-6 and TRBJ2-7; 8 bases agree with TRBD2. With 6 bases clipped from V and 2 bases from J, the junction kept 10 bases outside the gene matches. There are 15 residues in the CDR3. Germline lookup yields CDR1 SGHDT and CDR2 YYEEEE. The CDR3 DNA, read in part, is TGTGCCAGCACCGCTGGGGCGGGGGGCCCCTACGAG. Protein product: CASTAGAGGPYE. In full, the CDR3 is CASTAGAGGPYEQYF.

The sample holds many counts of this clone. Coverage ceases 3 residues before the CDR3 finishes, and the germline J gene fills in the end. This rearrangement joins TRBV5-4 to TRBJ1-5, with D perhaps TRBD1 (5 bases). The CDR3 length is 14 residues. Germline V gives CDR1 SGHNT, CDR2 YYREEE (reference sequence). The V end was cut by 1 base, the J end by 4 bases, with 9 bases between. The covered CDR3 bases are TGTGCCAGCAGCTTGTGGGGCGTAAATCAGCCC. Protein sequence: CASSLWGVNQP. The whole CDR3 protein is CASSLWGVNQPQHF.

This clone was recorded at least ten times. The CDR3 end lies 3 residues beyond the end of the read and is filled in from the germline J gene. This chain links TRBV6-2 or TRBV6-3 with TRBJ2-7; the match to TRBD1 covers 7 bases. Germline lookup yields CDR1 MNHEY and CDR2 SVGEGT. This CDR3 is built from 15 residues. The J segment lost 3 bases and the V segment lost 2 bases, leaving 7 bases of the junction unmatched. CDR3 amino acids: CASSYPRQGDYEQYF. The part of the CDR3 DNA that was read is TGTGCCAGCAGTTACCCGAGACAGGGTGACTACGAG.

Many counts were recorded for this clone. Read data end 3 residues before the CDR3 end; the end is taken from the germline J gene. V and J are TRBV7-8 and TRBJ2-1, with 13 bases aligning to TRBD2. Trimming at V came to 4 bases and at J to 3 bases, leaving 0 bases not matched to a gene. This CDR3 has 15 residues. Looked up from germline, CDR1 is SGHVS and CDR2 is FQNEAQ. CDR3 in amino acids: CASSWTSGGYNEQFF. CDR3 DNA (partial): TGTGCCAGCAGCTGGACTAGCGGGGGCTACAATGAG.

By share, this clone ranks as medium-sized (0.01 to 0.1%). The CDR3 end falls 3 residues outside the read, so it is completed with the germline J gene. The V call is TRBV6-1, the J call TRBJ2-2; 9 bases match TRBD1. CDR1 is MNHNS and CDR2 is SASEGT in the germline V gene. This CDR3 is built from 15 residues. V lost 4 bases, J lost 4 bases, and 4 bases stayed unmatched. The part of the CDR3 DNA that was read is TGTGCCAGCAGTGTGGAGACAGGGGGCACCGGGGAG. Translating gives CASSVETGGTGE. The entire CDR3 is CASSVETGGTGELFF.

This clone has more than one count but fewer than ten. The read halts 3 residues ahead of the CDR3 end, with the missing end drawn from the germline J gene. V usage is TRBV5-1 and J usage is TRBJ2-7, with D possibly being TRBD1 (6 bases). CDR1 is SGHRS, CDR2 YFSETQ, per germline. V gave up 7 bases and J gave up 2 bases, with 19 bases separating them. CDR3 size: 15 residues. The covered CDR3 bases are TGCGCCAGCGCGTCGTCGACAGGACAGACCTACGAG. This codes for CASASSTGQTYE. The entire CDR3 protein is CASASSTGQTYEQYF.

This clone was counted ten times or more. The read stops 3 residues short of the end of the CDR3; the missing end is completed from the germline J gene. The rearrangement links TRBV20-1 to TRBJ1-2, with 7 bases that match TRBD1. The CDR3 has 12 residues. Germline-derived CDR1 and CDR2 are DFQATT and SNEGSKA (reference sequence). CDR3 DNA (partial): TGCAGTGCTACCGGACAGGCAGCGGGC. Translated, it gives CSATGQAAG. The entire CDR3 protein is CSATGQAAGYTF.

This clone turned up a few times. The DNA ends 3 residues before the CDR3 does, and the rest of the CDR3 is filled in from the germline J gene. This chain links TRBV2 with TRBJ2-1; D possibly corresponds to TRBD2 (6 bases). V lost 6 bases, J lost 2 bases, and 14 bases lay in between. The CDR3 extends over 15 amino acids. Per germline, CDR1 SNHLY and CDR2 FYNNEI. CDR3 bases read: TGTGCCAGCAGCCTCGGGGAGGCTGCCTACAATGAG. Translation: CASSLGEAAYNE. The full CDR3 protein is CASSLGEAAYNEQFF.

This clone came up many times. The read ends 3 residues before the CDR3 terminus; that terminus is restored from the germline J gene. The rearrangement links TRBV6-1 to TRBJ2-3, with TRBD2 matching 7 bases. J was trimmed by 2 bases and V by 1 base; bases with no gene match: 6. Germline-derived CDR1 and CDR2 are MNHNS and SASEGT. The CDR3 has 16 amino acids. The CDR3 bases that were read are TGTGCCAGCAGTGAAGTCCTAGCGGAACCCACAGATACG. Translating it yields CASSEVLAEPTDT. The full CDR3 protein reads CASSEVLAEPTDTQYF.

This clone was recorded at least ten times. The read is 3 residues too short to cover the CDR3 end, so that end is filled in from the germline J gene. V and J are TRBV6-1 and TRBJ2-5, with 10 bases lining up with TRBD2. After removal of 1 base from V and 2 bases from J, the junction contained 4 bases not matched to a gene. This CDR3 is built from 16 residues. Per germline, CDR1 MNHNS and CDR2 SASEGT. The CDR3 bases that were read are TGTGCCAGCAGTGAAGGGCTTAGCGGGGGGCAAGAGACC. It encodes CASSEGLSGGQET. The entire CDR3 protein is CASSEGLSGGQETQYF.

This clone has ten or more counts. The CDR3 extends 3 residues past the end of the read, so its final part is completed from the germline J gene. The chain combines TRBV19 with TRBJ2-7; 10 bases are a match to TRBD2. V lost 1 base and J lost 5; bases outside the gene matches: 5. CDR1 is LNHDA, CDR2 SQIVND, per germline (reference sequence). The CDR3 consists of 15 residues. CDR3 bases read: TGTGCCAGTAGTATAGGAGCGGGAGGGCCAAACGAG. Translating it yields CASSIGAGGPNE. The whole CDR3 protein reads CASSIGAGGPNEQYF.

This clone was found many times. The CDR3 sequence: CSAARGQATYAFF. The DNA read from the CDR3 is TGCAGTGCTGCCAGGGGACAGGCCACATAT. The J gene is TRBJ1-1, the V gene TRBV20-1; TRBD1 matches 8 bases. The read ends 3 residues before the CDR3 terminus; that terminus is restored from the germline J gene. The germline CDR1 and CDR2 sequences are DFQATT and SNEGSKA (reference sequence). The CDR3 is made up of 13 amino acids.

This clone was counted at least ten times. The CDR3 end lies 3 residues beyond the end of the read and is filled in from the germline J gene. The gene calls are TRBV30 and TRBJ2-2; 8 positions match TRBD2. The ends lost 4 bases at V and 7 bases at J; junction bases unmatched: 11. The CDR3 loop spans 15 amino acids. Germline V gene data show CDR1 as GTSNPN and CDR2 as SVGIG (reference sequence). The sequenced CDR3 bases are TGTGCCTGGACCCCGGCGCTAGCGGGCGTCGGGGAG. Translation gives CAWTPALAGVGE. The entire CDR3 sequence reads CAWTPALAGVGELFF.

In this sample, this clone turned up many times. The CDR3 end lies 3 residues beyond the end of the read and is filled in from the germline J gene. This sequence joins TRBV20-1 and TRBJ1-5, with a tentative D call TRBD1 (5 bases). This CDR3 is 13 amino acids long. CDR1 and CDR2 from the germline V gene are DFQATT and SNEGSKA (reference sequence). Trimming left V 3 bases short and J 3 bases short, with 9 bases between. The chain's CDR3 is CSARGGLNQPQHF. The sequenced part of the CDR3 DNA is TGCAGTGCTAGGGGGGGTCTCAATCAGCCC.

Points on this clone: The read terminates 3 residues ahead of where the CDR3 ends, so the germline J gene completes it. The V gene is TRBV6-4, the J gene TRBJ2-3; 11 nucleotides agree with TRBD2. This CDR3 comprises 15 residues. The V and J ends lost 3 bases and 5 bases, in that order; junction bases with no gene match: 4. CDR1 is MRHNA and CDR2 is SNTAGT in the germline V gene. The CDR3 DNA, read in part, is TGTGCCAGCAGTGAGCTAGCGGGAGGTTTAGATACG. It is translated as CASSELAGGLDT. The whole CDR3 reads CASSELAGGLDTQYF.

This clone was found many times. With the read ending 3 residues before the CDR3 end, the germline J gene is used to fill in that end. The rearrangement links TRBV7-9 to TRBJ1-2, with a tentative D call TRBD1 (6 bases). Trimming left V 3 bases short and J 3 bases short, with 8 bases between. The CDR3 covers 13 residues. Germline assignment: CDR1 SEHNR and CDR2 FQNEAQ (reference sequence). The CDR3 protein is CASSLTGHYGYTF. CDR3 bases read: TGTGCCAGCAGCTTGACAGGACACTATGGC.

Concerning this clone: The read terminates 3 residues before the CDR3 end, so the remaining end is supplied by the germline J gene. The J gene is TRBJ2-3, the V gene TRBV29-1; 9 nucleotides agree with TRBD2. CDR3 length equals 13 residues. CDR1 is SQVTM, CDR2 ANQGSEA, per germline. The CDR3 is CSLQTSGQETQYF. CDR3 DNA (partial): TGCAGCCTCCAAACTAGCGGGCAAGAGACG.

This clone has a handful of counts. With the read ending 3 residues before the CDR3 end, the germline J gene is used to fill in that end. This chain connects TRBV18 to TRBJ2-1, with 14 bases fitting TRBD2. Trimming took 4 bases from V and 6 from J; bases not matched to a gene: 5. The CDR3 length is 16 residues. Germline V gene data show CDR1 as KGHSH and CDR2 as LQKENI. CDR3 DNA (partial): TGTGCCAGCTCACTCGGGACTAGCGGGAGTGGCAATGAG. Amino acids: CASSLGTSGSGNE. The CDR3 as a whole reads CASSLGTSGSGNEQFF. Looking up the rest from reference TRBV18 and TRBJ2-1 gives the full variable domain: NAGVMQNPRHLVRRRGQEARLRCSPMKGHSHVYWYRQLPEEGLKFMVYLQKENIIDESGMPKERFSAEFPKEGPSILRIQQVVRGDSAAYFCASSLGTSGSGNEQFFGPGTRLTVL.

This clone was observed many times. Read coverage stops 3 residues before the CDR3 terminus; the germline J gene supplies the remainder. The V gene is TRBV4-1, the J gene TRBJ1-4; the D gene is possibly TRBD1 (6 bases). This CDR3 has 14 amino acids. V was trimmed by 4 bases and J by 8 bases, leaving 14 bases between them. The germline V gene encodes CDR1 MGHRA and CDR2 YSYEKL. CDR3 protein: CASSRGGGGEKLFF. The CDR3 bases that were read are TGCGCCAGCAGCCGAGGGGGAGGCGGAGAAAAA.

In its sample, this clone was seen many times. Read coverage stops 3 residues before the CDR3 terminus; the germline J gene supplies the remainder. The gene calls are TRBV19 and TRBJ2-7; 9 bases are a match to TRBD1. CDR1 and CDR2 (germline): LNHDA, SQIVND (reference sequence). V shed 5 bases and J 3 bases; nucleotides not matched to a gene: 11. The CDR3 length is 16 residues. Partial CDR3 DNA: TGTGCCAGTAGTCAAACGGGGACAGGGAGTCTCTACGAG. It codes for CASSQTGTGSLYE. In full, the CDR3 reads CASSQTGTGSLYEQYF. The full variable domain, its missing parts supplied by reference TRBV19 and TRBJ2-7, is DGGITQSPKYLFRKEGQNVTLSCEQNLNHDAMYWYRQDPGQGLRLIYYSQIVNDFQKGDIAEGYSVSREKKESFPLTVTSAQKNPTAFYLCASSQTGTGSLYEQYFGPGTRLTVT.

This clone has at least ten counts. The CDR3 extends 3 residues past the end of the read, so its final part is completed from the germline J gene. The V call is TRBV6-4, the J call TRBJ2-3; 10 bases are shared with TRBD2. The V and J ends lost 4 bases and 4 bases, in that order; junction bases with no gene match: 8. In germline, CDR1 is MRHNA, CDR2 SNTAGT. This CDR3 has 16 residues. CDR3: CASSVQLSGGADTQYF. The sequenced CDR3 bases are TGTGCCAGCAGTGTACAACTAAGCGGGGGGGCAGATACG.

A note on this clone: The CDR3 end falls 3 residues outside the read, so it is completed with the germline J gene. The V call is TRBV7-8, the J call TRBJ2-5; 9 positions agree with TRBD2. V shed 5 bases and J 5 bases; nucleotides not matched to a gene: 18. The CDR3 has 18 residues. Germline assignment: CDR1 SGHVS and CDR2 FQNEAQ. The CDR3: CASSRPRGKSGGRETQYF. The CDR3 bases that were read are TGTGCCAGCAGCCGGCCTAGGGGGAAGAGCGGGGGGAGGGAGACC.

At least ten counts were recorded for this clone. The read halts 3 residues ahead of the CDR3 end, with the missing end drawn from the germline J gene. V and J are TRBV5-1 and TRBJ1-4; 8 bases align to TRBD1. Germline loops: CDR1 SGHRS, CDR2 YFSETQ. The CDR3 covers 17 residues. The DNA read from the CDR3 is TGCGCCAGCAGCACCATAGAACGGACAGGGTGGGATTCACCA. Protein product: CASSTIERTGWDSP. The full CDR3 protein is CASSTIERTGWDSPLFF.

This clone occurred many times. The read halts 3 residues ahead of the CDR3 end, with the missing end drawn from the germline J gene. This chain joins TRBV5-1 and TRBJ2-2, with 8 bases fitting TRBD1. The CDR3 loop spans 18 amino acids. CDR1 and CDR2 from the germline V gene are SGHRS and YFSETQ. Trimming cost V 1 base and J 1 base; bases outside gene matches: 9. The DNA read from the CDR3 is TGCGCCAGCAGCTTGAATGGGCCTGACAGGGGGAACACCGGGGAG. Amino acids: CASSLNGPDRGNTGE. The complete CDR3 reads CASSLNGPDRGNTGELFF.

This clone was seen a few times. Sequencing ends 3 residues short of the CDR3 end; the germline J gene provides the rest. The chain combines TRBV5-1 with TRBJ2-5, with TRBD2 identical over 11 bases. CDR3 size: 16 residues. V lost 0 bases and J lost 1; bases outside the gene matches: 2. Looked up from germline, CDR1 is SGHRS and CDR2 is YFSETQ. The CDR3 region is CASSLGLAGGQETQYF. CDR3 bases read: TGCGCCAGCAGCTTGGGTCTAGCGGGGGGCCAAGAGACC.

This clone was picked up many times. The CDR3 end lies 3 residues beyond the end of the read and is filled in from the germline J gene. The V call is TRBV30, the J call TRBJ2-7, with TRBD1 matching 8 bases. The CDR3 extends over 13 amino acids. Germline assignment: CDR1 GTSNPN and CDR2 SVGIG (reference sequence). V lost 2 bases and J lost 1; bases outside the gene matches: 1. Incomplete CDR3 DNA: TGTGCCTGGAGTCGGACAGGGTCCTACGAG. It yields the protein CAWSRTGSYE. The CDR3 reads in full as CAWSRTGSYEQYF.

This clone was detected only a few times. CDR3 DNA (partial): TGTGCCAGCAGTGAAGCGCGGTCAGGGGGCAATCAGCCC. Residues: CASSEARSGGNQP. The whole CDR3 sequence reads CASSEARSGGNQPQHF. The chain recombines TRBV2 with TRBJ1-5, with TRBD1 as a possible D gene (6 bases). The read gets to within 3 residues of the CDR3 end, and the germline J gene fills in the rest. The CDR3 has 16 residues. The germline gives CDR1 SNHLY, CDR2 FYNNEI. V was pared by 0 bases and J by 2 bases, with 11 bases between.

This clone was seen at least ten times. The sequenced fragment ends 3 residues before the CDR3 boundary, so the rest is inferred from the germline J gene. The J gene is TRBJ1-5, the V gene TRBV7-8; 7 bases are shared with TRBD1. In germline, CDR1 is SGHVS, CDR2 FQNEAQ. V lost 5 bases and J lost 0; bases outside the gene matches: 1. The CDR3 extends over 14 amino acids. The covered CDR3 bases are TGTGCCAGCAGCGGGACAGATAGCAATCAGCCC. Residues: CASSGTDSNQP. The CDR3 in full is CASSGTDSNQPQHF.